The 2 T cell receptor beta chains listed next were all sequenced from one sample in a study of cytomegalovirus exposure and HLA in healthy donors. Primers for the PCR totalled 60 Vbeta and 13 Jbeta. Method: immunoSEQ multiplex PCR; TCRdb's copy keeps in-frame clones and lacks some. The sample carries 85,000 to 120,000 clones, less than 85% recorded once. Sequenced input: PBMCs. These receptors came from a man between 60 and 75 years old in good health and CMV-seronegative.

The chain employs TRBV5-4 and TRBJ2-1, with 10 bases identical to TRBD2. J lost 7 bases, V lost 4 bases, and 14 bases had no gene match. CDR1 and CDR2 (germline): SGHNT, YYREEE (reference sequence). The CDR3 has 17 amino acids. CDR3 sequence reads: CASSDPAGGVWKNEQFF. The CDR3 nucleotides are TGTGCCAGCAGCGACCCAGCGGGGGGGGTCTGGAAGAATGAGCAGTTCTTC.

Turning to this clone: A junction boundary mismatches the germline segment, possibly from a read error. This same CDR3 is encoded by further DNA sequences in the sample. CDR3 nucleotide sequence: TGCGCCAGCAGTTCTGAGAGAACGGAAGAGACCCAGTACTTC. The encoded protein is CASSSERTEETQYF. This sequence joins TRBV7-8 and TRBJ2-5, with D unclear. In germline, CDR1 is SGHVS, CDR2 FQNEAQ. The CDR3 runs to 14 residues.